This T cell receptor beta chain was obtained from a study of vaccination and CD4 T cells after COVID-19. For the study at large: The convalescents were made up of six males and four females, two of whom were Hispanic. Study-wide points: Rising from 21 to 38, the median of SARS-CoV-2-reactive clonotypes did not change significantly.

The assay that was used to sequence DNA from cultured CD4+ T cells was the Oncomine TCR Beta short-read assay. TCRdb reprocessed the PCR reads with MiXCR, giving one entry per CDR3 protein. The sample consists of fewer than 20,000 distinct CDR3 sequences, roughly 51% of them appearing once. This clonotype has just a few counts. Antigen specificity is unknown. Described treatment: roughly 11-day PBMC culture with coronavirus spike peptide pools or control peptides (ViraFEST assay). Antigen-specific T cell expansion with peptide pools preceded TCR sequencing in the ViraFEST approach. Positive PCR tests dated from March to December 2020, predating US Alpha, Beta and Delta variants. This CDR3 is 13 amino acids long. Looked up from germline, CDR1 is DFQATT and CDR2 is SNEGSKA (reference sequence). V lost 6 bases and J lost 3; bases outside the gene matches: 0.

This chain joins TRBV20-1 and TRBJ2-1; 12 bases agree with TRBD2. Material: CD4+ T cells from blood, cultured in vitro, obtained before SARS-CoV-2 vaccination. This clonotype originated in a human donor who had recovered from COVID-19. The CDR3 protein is CSATSGSYNEQFF. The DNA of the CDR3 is TGCAGTGCGACTAGCGGGAGCTACAATGAGCAGTTCTTC.